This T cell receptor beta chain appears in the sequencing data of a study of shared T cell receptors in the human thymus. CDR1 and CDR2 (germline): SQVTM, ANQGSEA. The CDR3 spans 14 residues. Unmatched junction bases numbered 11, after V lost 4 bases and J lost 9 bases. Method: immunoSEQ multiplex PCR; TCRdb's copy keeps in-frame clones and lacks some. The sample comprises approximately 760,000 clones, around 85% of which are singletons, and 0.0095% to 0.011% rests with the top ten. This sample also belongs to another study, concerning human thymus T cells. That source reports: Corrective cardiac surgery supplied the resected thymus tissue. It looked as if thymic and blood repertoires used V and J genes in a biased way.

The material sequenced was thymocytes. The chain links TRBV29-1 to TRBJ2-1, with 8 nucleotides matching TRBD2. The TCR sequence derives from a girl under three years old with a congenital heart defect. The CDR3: CSVASGTRAAEQFF. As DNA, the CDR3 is TGCAGCGTTGCTTCCGGGACTAGAGCAGCTGAGCAGTTCTTC.